This T cell receptor beta chain was sequenced for a study of blood T cell dynamics during melanoma immunotherapy. Study overall: Standard first-line treatment here was pembrolizumab or nivolumab plus ipilimumab in metastatic melanoma.

Each bulk PBMC sample had approximately 340 ng DNA loaded. TCRdb's table, derived via immunoSEQ multiplex PCR, lists solely in-frame clones and lacks some. The data contain more than 10,000 clones, less than 85% of them seen just once; the ten biggest clones take up more than 8.5%. The V gene's germline CDR1 is MNHEY and CDR2 SMNVEV (reference sequence). The CDR3 contains 16 residues. Unmatched junction bases numbered 4, after V lost 4 bases and J lost 0 bases. Indicated time point: pre-treatment baseline. At 12 weeks after first infusion, RECIST 1.1 defined response for most patients. The sequence derives from a human donor with melanoma. The chain couples TRBV27 to TRBJ2-3, with 10 nucleotides matching TRBD2. The material sequenced was blood, taken from a patient treated with checkpoint blockade. CDR3 amino acids: CASSSLAGVSTDTQYF. In DNA form, the CDR3 reads TGTGCCAGCAGTTCCCTAGCGGGAGTGAGCACAGATACGCAGTATTTT.